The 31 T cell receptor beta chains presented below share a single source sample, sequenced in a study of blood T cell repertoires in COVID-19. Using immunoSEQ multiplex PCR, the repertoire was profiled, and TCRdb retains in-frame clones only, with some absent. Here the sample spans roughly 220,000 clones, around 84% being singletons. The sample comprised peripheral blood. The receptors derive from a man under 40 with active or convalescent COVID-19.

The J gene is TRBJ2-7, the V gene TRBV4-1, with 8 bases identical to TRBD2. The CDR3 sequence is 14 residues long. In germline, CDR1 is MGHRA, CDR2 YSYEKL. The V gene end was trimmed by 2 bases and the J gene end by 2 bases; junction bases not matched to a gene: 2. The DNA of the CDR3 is TGCGCCAGCAGCCAACTAGCGGGTACCTACGAGCAGTACTTC. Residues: CASSQLAGTYEQYF.

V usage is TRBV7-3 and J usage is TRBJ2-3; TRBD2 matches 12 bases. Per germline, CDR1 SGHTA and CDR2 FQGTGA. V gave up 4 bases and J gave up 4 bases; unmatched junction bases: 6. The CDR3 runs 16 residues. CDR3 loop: CASSSAASGRADTQYF. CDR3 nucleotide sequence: TGTGCCAGCAGCTCCGCGGCTAGCGGGAGGGCAGATACGCAGTATTTT.

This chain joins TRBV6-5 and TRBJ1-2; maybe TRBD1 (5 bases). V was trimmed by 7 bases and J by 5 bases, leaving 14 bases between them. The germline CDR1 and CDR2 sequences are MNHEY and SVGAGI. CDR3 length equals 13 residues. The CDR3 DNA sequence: TGTGCCAGCAAAGGAGGGGTTTGGTATGGCTACACCTTC. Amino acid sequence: CASKGGVWYGYTF.

The CDR3 region is CASGLVGARDNNEQFF. The CDR3 DNA follows: TGTGCTAGTGGTTTGGTGGGAGCAAGGGACAACAATGAGCAGTTCTTC. The genes are TRBV12-5 and TRBJ2-1; D is possibly TRBD1 (6 bases). The CDR3 is made up of 16 amino acids. CDR1 LGHNT and CDR2 FRNRAP come from the germline V gene. V lost 0 bases and J 5 bases, leaving 14 bases between the germline ends.

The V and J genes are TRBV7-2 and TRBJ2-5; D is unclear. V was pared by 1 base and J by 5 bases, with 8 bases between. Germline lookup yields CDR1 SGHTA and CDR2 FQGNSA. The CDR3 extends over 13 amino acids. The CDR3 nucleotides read TGTGCCAGCAGCTTAGGAGTTTTGGAGACCCAGTACTTC. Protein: CASSLGVLETQYF.

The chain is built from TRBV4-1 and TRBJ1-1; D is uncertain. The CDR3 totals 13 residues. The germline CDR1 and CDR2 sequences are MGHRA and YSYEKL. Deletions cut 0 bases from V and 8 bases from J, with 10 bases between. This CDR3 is CASSQDGGPEAFF. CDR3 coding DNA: TGCGCCAGCAGCCAAGACGGAGGCCCAGAAGCTTTCTTT.

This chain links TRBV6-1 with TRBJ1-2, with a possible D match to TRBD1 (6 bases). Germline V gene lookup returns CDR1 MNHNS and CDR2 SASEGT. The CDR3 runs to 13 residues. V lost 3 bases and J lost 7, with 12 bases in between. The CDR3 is CASSEQGRSGYTF. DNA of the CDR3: TGTGCCAGCAGTGAGCAGGGGCGGAGTGGCTACACCTTC.

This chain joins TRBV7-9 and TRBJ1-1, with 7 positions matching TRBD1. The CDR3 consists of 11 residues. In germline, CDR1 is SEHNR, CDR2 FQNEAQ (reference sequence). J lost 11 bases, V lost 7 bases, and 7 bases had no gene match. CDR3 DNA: TGTGCCAGCACCACCGGACAGGTGGCTTTCTTT. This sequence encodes CASTTGQVAFF. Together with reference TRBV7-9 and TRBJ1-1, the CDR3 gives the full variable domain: DTGVSQNPRHKITKRGQNVTFRCDPISEHNRLYWYRQTLGQGPEFLTYFQNEAQLEKSRLLSDRFSAERPKGSFSTLEIQRTEQGDSAMYLCASTTGQVAFFGQGTRLTVV.

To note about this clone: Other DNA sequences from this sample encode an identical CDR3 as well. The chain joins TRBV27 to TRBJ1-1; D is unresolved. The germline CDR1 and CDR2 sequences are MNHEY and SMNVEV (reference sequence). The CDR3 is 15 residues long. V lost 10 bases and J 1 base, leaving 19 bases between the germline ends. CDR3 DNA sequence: TGTGCCACTTCCCGGGATAGAATTTCGAACACTGAAGCTTTCTTT. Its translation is CATSRDRISNTEAFF.

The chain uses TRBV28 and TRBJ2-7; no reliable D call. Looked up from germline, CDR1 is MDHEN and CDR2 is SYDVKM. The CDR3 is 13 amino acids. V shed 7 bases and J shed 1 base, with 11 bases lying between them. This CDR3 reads CASNHHGSYEQYF. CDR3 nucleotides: TGTGCCAGCAATCATCACGGGTCCTACGAGCAGTACTTC. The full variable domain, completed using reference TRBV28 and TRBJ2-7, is DVKVTQSSRYLVKRTGEKVFLECVQDMDHENMFWYRQDPGLGLRLIYFSYDVKMKEKGDIPEGYSVSREKKERFSLILESASTNQTSMYLCASNHHGSYEQYFGPGTRLTVT.

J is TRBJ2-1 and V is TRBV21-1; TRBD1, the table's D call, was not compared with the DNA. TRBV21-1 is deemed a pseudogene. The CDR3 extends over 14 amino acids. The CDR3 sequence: CASVPDRGTNEQFF. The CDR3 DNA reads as TGTGCCAGCGTCCCCGACAGGGGGACGAATGAGCAGTTCTTC.

In nucleotides, the CDR3 is TGCAGCGTTGTGCCGGTTATGAACACTGAAGCTTTCTTT. Amino acid sequence: CSVVPVMNTEAFF. The rearrangement joins TRBV29-1 to TRBJ1-1, with D unresolved. There are 13 residues in the CDR3. V was pared by 4 bases and J by 0 bases, with 9 bases between. Germline CDR1 reads SQVTM; CDR2 reads ANQGSEA. Full variable domain (rest looked up from reference TRBV29-1 and TRBJ1-1): SAVISQKPSRDICQRGTSLTIQCQVDSQVTMMFWYRQQPGQSLTLIATANQGSEATYESGFVIDKFPISRPNLTFSTLTVSNMSPEDSSIYLCSVVPVMNTEAFFGQGTRLTVV.

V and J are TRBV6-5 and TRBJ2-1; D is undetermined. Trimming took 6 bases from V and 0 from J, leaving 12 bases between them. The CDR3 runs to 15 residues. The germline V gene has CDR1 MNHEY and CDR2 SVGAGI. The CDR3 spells CASRPAKSSYNEQFF. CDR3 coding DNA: TGTGCCAGCAGGCCAGCGAAGAGCTCCTACAATGAGCAGTTCTTC.

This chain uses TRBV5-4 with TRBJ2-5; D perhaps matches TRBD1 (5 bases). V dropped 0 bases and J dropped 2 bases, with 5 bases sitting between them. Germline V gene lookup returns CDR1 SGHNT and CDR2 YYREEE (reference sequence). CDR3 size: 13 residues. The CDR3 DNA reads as TGTGCCAGCAGCTTGGGACAGCAAGAGACCCAGTACTTC. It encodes CASSLGQQETQYF.

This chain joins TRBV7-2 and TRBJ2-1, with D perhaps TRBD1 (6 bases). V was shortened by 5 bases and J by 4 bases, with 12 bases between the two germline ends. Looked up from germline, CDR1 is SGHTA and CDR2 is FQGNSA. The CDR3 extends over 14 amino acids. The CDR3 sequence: CASSPETGYNEQFF. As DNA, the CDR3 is TGTGCCAGCAGCCCTGAGACAGGATACAATGAGCAGTTCTTC.

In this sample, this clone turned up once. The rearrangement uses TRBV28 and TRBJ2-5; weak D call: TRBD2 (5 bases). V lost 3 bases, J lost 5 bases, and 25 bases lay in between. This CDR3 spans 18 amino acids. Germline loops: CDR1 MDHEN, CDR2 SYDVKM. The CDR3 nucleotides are TGTGCCAGCAGTTTGCCAGAACAAAAAGCGGACGCCAGGGAGACCCAGTACTTC. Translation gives CASSLPEQKADARETQYF.

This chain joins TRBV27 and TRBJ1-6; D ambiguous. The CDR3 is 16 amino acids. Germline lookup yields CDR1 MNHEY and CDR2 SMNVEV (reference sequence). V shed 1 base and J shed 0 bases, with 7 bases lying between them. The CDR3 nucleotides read TGTGCCAGCAGTTTATTAGGGAGCTCCTATAATTCACCCCTCCACTTT. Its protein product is CASSLLGSSYNSPLHF.

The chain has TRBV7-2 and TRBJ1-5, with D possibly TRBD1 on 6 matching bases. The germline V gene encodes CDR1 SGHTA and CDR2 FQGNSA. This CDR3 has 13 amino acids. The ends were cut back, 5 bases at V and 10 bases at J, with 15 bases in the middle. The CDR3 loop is CASSVIQGVPQHF. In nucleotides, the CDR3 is TGTGCCAGCAGCGTAATACAGGGAGTCCCCCAGCATTTT.

DNA for the CDR3: TGTGCCAGTAGTATACGACAGGGGCCCGTCTACGAGCAGTACTTC. This codes for CASSIRQGPVYEQYF. The V and J genes are TRBV19 and TRBJ2-7; 8 nucleotides align to TRBD1. The CDR3 has 15 residues. Per germline, CDR1 LNHDA and CDR2 SQIVND (reference sequence). Trimming at V came to 2 bases and at J to 3 bases, leaving 6 bases not matched to a gene.

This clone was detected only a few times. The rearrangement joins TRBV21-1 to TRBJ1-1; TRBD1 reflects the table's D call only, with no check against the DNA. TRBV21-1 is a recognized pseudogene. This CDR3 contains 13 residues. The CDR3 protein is CASSKARDRAMRF. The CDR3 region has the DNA TGTGCCAGCAGCAAAGCAAGGGACAGAGCTATGAGGTTT.

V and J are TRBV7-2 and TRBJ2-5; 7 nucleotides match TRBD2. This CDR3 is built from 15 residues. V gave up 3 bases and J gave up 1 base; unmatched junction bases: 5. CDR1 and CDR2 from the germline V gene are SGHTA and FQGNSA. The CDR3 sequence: CASSFSGRSQETQYF. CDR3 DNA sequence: TGTGCCAGCAGCTTCTCCGGGAGGAGCCAAGAGACCCAGTACTTC. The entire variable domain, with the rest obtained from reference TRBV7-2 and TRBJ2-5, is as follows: GAGVSQSPSNKVTEKGKDVELRCDPISGHTALYWYRQSLGQGLEFLIYFQGNSAPDKSGLPSDRFSAERTGGSVSTLTIQRTQQEDSAVYLCASSFSGRSQETQYFGPGTRLLVL.

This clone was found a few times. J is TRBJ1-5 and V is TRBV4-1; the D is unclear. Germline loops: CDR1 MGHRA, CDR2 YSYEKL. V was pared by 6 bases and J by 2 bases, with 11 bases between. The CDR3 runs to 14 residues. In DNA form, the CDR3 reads TGCGCCAGCAGGAAATCGGTGGGCAATCAGCCCCAGCATTTT. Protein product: CASRKSVGNQPQHF.

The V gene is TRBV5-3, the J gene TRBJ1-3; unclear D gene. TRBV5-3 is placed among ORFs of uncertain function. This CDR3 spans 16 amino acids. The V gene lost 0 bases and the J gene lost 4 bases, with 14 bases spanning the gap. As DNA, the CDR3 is TGTGCCAGAAGCTTGGTGGGCGGGATGGGAGGAAACACCATATATTTT. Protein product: CARSLVGGMGGNTIYF.

The CDR3 protein is CASSMGLRTGELFF. In DNA form, the CDR3 reads TGTGCCAGTAGCATGGGACTCCGTACCGGGGAGCTGTTTTTT. The chain links TRBV19 to TRBJ2-2; tentatively, D is TRBD2 (6 bases). Per germline, CDR1 LNHDA and CDR2 SQIVND (reference sequence). Trimming took 6 bases from V and 5 from J, leaving 13 bases between them. The CDR3 spans 14 residues.

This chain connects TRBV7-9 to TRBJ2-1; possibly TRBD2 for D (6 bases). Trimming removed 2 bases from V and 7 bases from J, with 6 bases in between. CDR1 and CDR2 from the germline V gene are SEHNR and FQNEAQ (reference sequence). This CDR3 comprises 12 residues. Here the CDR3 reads CASSLRENEQFF. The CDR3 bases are TGTGCCAGCAGCTTACGGGAGAATGAGCAGTTCTTC. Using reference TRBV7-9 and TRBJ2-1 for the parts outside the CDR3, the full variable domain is DTGVSQNPRHKITKRGQNVTFRCDPISEHNRLYWYRQTLGQGPEFLTYFQNEAQLEKSRLLSDRFSAERPKGSFSTLEIQRTEQGDSAMYLCASSLRENEQFFGPGTRLTVL.

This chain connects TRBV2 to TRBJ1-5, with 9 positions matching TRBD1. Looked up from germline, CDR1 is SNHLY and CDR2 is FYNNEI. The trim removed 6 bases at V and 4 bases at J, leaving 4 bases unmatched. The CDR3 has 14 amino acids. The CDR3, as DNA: TGTGCCAGCAGGGGGACAGGGCGGAATCAGCCCCAGCATTTT. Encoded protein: CASRGTGRNQPQHF.

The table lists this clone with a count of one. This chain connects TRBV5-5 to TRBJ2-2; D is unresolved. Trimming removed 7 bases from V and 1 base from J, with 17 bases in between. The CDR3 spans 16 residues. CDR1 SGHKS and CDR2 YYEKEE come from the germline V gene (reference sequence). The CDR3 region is CASRDVRGVNTGELFF. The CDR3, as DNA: TGTGCCAGCCGAGACGTCCGCGGAGTGAACACCGGGGAGCTGTTTTTT.

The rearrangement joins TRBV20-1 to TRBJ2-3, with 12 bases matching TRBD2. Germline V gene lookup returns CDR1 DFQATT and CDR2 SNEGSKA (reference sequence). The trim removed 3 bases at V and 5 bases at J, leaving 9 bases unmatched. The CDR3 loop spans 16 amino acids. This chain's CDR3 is CSASPISSGGGDTQYF. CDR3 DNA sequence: TGCAGTGCTAGTCCCATCTCTAGCGGGGGGGGAGATACGCAGTATTTT.

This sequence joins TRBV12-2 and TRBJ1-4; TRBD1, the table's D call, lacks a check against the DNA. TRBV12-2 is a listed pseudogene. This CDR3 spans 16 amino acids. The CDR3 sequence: CASRLAIETGNEKLFF. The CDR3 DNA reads TGTGCAAGTCGCTTAGCGATCGAGACAGGAAATGAAAAACTGTTTTTT.

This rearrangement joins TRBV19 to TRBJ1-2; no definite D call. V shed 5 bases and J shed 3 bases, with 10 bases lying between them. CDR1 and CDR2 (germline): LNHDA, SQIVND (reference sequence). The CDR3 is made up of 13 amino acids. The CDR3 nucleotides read TGTGCCAGTAGTTCCCTCGGGGACTATGGCTACACCTTC. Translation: CASSSLGDYGYTF.

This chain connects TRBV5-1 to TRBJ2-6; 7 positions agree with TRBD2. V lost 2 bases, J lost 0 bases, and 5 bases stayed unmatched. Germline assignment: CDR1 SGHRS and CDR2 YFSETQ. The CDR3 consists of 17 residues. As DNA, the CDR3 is TGCGCCAGCAGCTTAAGCGGGGCCGACTCTGGGGCCAACGTCCTGACTTTC. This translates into CASSLSGADSGANVLTF.